Listed below are T cell receptor beta chains from one sample, sequenced in a study of blood T cells in healthy people across ages. TCRdb called the 5' RACE reads again in MiXCR, with one record for every CDR3 protein. This table has over a million distinct CDR3 sequences, 35% to 45% appearing once. Input material: blood. All receptors come from a young woman in good health. Each CDR3 is given with its conserved first and last residue. D genes are given only for firm matches. Size is omitted from some rows. Given values are once, few, many or a class for expanded clones.

TRBV12-3/TRBV12-4 NA TRBD2 CASIRGSNYNEQYF
TRBV10-3 NA TRBD2 CAIRGSGRGQETQYF
TRBV20-1 few NA CSARNGINQPQHF
TRBV28 many NA CASSLGVVEAFF
TRBV29-1 NA TRBD2 CSVDGLAGDEQYF
TRBV12-3/TRBV12-4 NA NA CASSRIQGLEQFF
TRBV12-3/TRBV12-4 NA TRBD2 CASNVMTSGAPTDTQYF
TRBV27 NA NA CASTLGGGHEQFF
TRBV7-6 few TRBD2 CASSLGSSGSTAQYF
TRBV10-3 few TRBD2 CAISDLGTSGSPWNEQFF
TRBV2 NA NA CASSKDRFSNYGYTF
TRBV10-3 NA NA CAISEKGMDEQYF
TRBV4-1 NA NA CASSQEALHQYNEQFF
TRBV9 NA NA CASSDGGDGPNTEAFF
TRBV10-3 NA NA CAISAASATPDTQYF